This T cell receptor (beta chain) was recorded in a study of blood T cell repertoires in COVID-19. Study overall: In each case, the material was cDNA or gDNA derived from T cells, B-cell-depleted T cells, or PBMCs.

TCRdb keeps only in-frame clones here, not all; method: immunoSEQ multiplex PCR. In the table there are about 270,000 clones, approximately 86% of which are singletons. Germline V CDR1 and CDR2: SGHNT, YYREEE (reference sequence). The V and J ends lost 4 bases and 7 bases respectively, with 22 bases between them. The CDR3 is made up of 16 amino acids. The sample comprised peripheral blood. The chain combines TRBV5-4 with TRBJ2-3; D is possibly TRBD2 (6 bases). This TCR was sampled from a woman in her 70s with COVID-19, enrolled during active disease. The DNA for the CDR3 is TGTGCCAGCAGCCTGATCGGGAGCGGAAAAGAATATACGCAGTATTTT. This codes for CASSLIGSGKEYTQYF. The whole variable domain, filled in from reference TRBV5-4 and TRBJ2-3, reads ETGVTQSPTHLIKTRGQQVTLRCSSQSGHNTVSWYQQALGQGPQFIFQYYREEENGRGNFPPRFSGLQFPNYSSELNVNALELDDSALYLCASSLIGSGKEYTQYFGPGTRLTVL.